This T cell receptor (beta chain) is drawn from a study of blood T cells in healthy people across ages (dated by TCRdb to 2013 to 2016). About the study as a whole: In model experiments, template switching captured roughly one uniquely barcoded TCR beta cDNA molecule for every two T cells. The study measured age-related changes in TCR beta repertoire diversity using deep sequencing normalized with unique cDNA molecular identifiers. The donors were divided into four age groups: young (average around 17 years), middle-aged (around 37), aged (about 62) and long-lived (82). To avoid experimental bias, donors of different ages were spread randomly across the sequencing lanes. Using the same blood draw, the study looked at two additional independent replicas of 1 million unique cDNA reads for two donors, one aged 18 to 30 and the other aged 80 or older.

Worth noting for this clonotype: This clone's antigen is unknown. Base qualities were left out, and no much larger clone turns up one base away.

The receptor library was made with 5' RACE. Sequencing used an Illumina HiSeq 2500. The second PCR ran for about 6 to 12 cycles and used a J-beta primer mix along with a sample-barcoded 5' primer. A unique molecular identifier was introduced onto each TCR beta cDNA molecule by a template-switch 5' adaptor carrying 12 random nucleotides. At least 2.5 million CDR3-containing paired-end reads were obtained from each sample. First-strand cDNA was synthesized from all RNA with the Mint cDNA synthesis kit, primed by a TRBC-specific oligonucleotide. Following uracil-DNA glycosylase treatment, all cDNA underwent a first 18-cycle PCR with the universal primers M1SS and BC2_uni_R. The study's processing was this. For normalization, 1 million high-quality reads were randomly selected from each sample, with every read carrying a distinct molecular identifier. Reads with shared molecular identifiers were discarded instead of being binned into consensus sequences. MiTCR, set to a Q25 quality threshold and the strictest error-elimination algorithm, was used for CDR3 identification, clonotype clustering and error correction. A nonparametric unseen species model using Euler transformation provided a lower-bound estimate of total TCR beta diversity. Using fastp at Q25 and MiXCR, TCRdb reprocessed the public reads and kept productive beta chains. Rows with a matching CDR3 protein are joined into one entry that keeps the most common DNA and genes. TCRdb, not the authors, supplied the V and J calls. The sample includes roughly 1.7 million distinct CDR3 sequences, with roughly 32% observed a single time. Jointly, the top ten make up roughly 10% of the sample.

What the work shows at the level of the full study, not this receptor alone: Observed TCR beta diversity per million T cells fell roughly linearly with age, and a significant reduction was already apparent by age about 43. Total diversity estimates from one million sequenced T cells were considered lower bounds and underestimates. Because the CMV infection status of the donors was unknown, age-related changes in expanded clonotypes may potentially have been confounded. Since profiling was done on bulk unsorted PBMCs, naive and antigen-experienced compartments could not be conclusively compared. There was a strong correlation between observed TCR beta diversity and the percentage of naive T cells measured by flow cytometry. Compared with the aged group, the long-lived group had more naive CD4+ T cells, fewer expanded clones and increased TCR diversity, suggesting age selection.

Donors were 35 to 40 systemically healthy Caucasian individuals from Russia aged roughly 6 to 90 years. Each donor gave ten milliliters of peripheral blood, drawn into EDTA-treated Vacutainer tubes. PBMCs were isolated by Ficoll-Paque density-gradient centrifugation, with at least 7 million obtained per sample. Total RNA, at least 6 micrograms per sample, was extracted from PBMCs with Trizol reagent. For every donor, an aliquot of PBMCs went through flow cytometry to measure the percentages of naive CD45RAhigh/CD27high T cells. The cysteine opens and the phenylalanine closes a CDR3 of 14 amino acids. The sequence is cut down to CDR3 DNA, 42 bases in frame from base 1. CDR1 and CDR2 (SGHRS, YFSETQ) derive from the germline V gene. Here V drops 2 bases and J drops 3 bases, and the junction holds 5 bases not matched to any gene.

The chain employs TRBV5-1 and TRBJ2-7; 7 nucleotides in the junction match TRBD2. The sequencing sample was made of blood. This receptor was identified in a woman under 40 in good health. The CDR3 region has the sequence CASSLAGDYYEQYF. In nucleotides, the sequence is TGCGCCAGCAGCTTAGCTGGGGACTACTACGAGCAGTACTTC.